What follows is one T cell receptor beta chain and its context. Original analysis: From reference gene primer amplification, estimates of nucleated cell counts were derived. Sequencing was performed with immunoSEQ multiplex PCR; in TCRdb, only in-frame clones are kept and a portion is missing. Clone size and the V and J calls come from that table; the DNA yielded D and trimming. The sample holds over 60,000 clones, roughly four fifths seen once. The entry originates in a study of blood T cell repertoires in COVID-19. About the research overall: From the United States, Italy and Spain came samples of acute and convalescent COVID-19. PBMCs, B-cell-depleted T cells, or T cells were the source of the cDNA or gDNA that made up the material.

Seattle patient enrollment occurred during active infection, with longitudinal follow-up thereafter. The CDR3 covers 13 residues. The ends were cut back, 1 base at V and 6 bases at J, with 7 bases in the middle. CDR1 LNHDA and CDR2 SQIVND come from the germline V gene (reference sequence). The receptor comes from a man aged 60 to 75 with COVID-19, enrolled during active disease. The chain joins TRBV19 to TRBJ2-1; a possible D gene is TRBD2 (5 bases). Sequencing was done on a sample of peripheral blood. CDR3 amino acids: CASSIAGFNEQFF. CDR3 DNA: TGTGCCAGTAGTATAGCGGGGTTCAATGAGCAGTTCTTC.